The 9 T cell receptor beta chains reported below all come from one sample, sequenced in a study of response to subunit inactivated influenza vaccine. MiXCR, applied by TCRdb to the RT-PCR reads, yields one record per CDR3 protein. The sample shows approximately 530,000 distinct CDR3 sequences, approximately 7.1% of them seen only once. Sequences were derived from PBMCs from blood, sampled roughly 24 months after vaccination. The receptor source for this set is a man aged 50-75 years who received an inactivated influenza vaccine.

This clonotype occurred a few times. CDR3 in DNA: TGTGCCAGCAGCGTAGGACCTATCAATGAGCAGTTCTTC. Protein sequence: CASSVGPINEQFF. The rearrangement joins TRBV9 to TRBJ2-1; D unclear. Trimming stripped 0 bases from V and 6 bases from J, with 7 bases between. Per germline, CDR1 SGDLS and CDR2 YYNGEE. This CDR3 is built from 13 residues.

This clonotype was picked up many times. V is TRBV5-1 and J is TRBJ2-2; tentatively, D is TRBD1 or TRBD2 (5 bases each). Germline values: CDR1 SGHRS, CDR2 YFSETQ. V was trimmed by 4 bases and J by 4 bases, leaving 11 bases between them. The CDR3 totals 14 residues. The CDR3 DNA reads as TGCGCCAGCAGCCCGGGGCCTTCCACCGGGGAGCTGTTTTTT. Amino acid sequence: CASSPGPSTGELFF.

This clonotype was recorded many times. The chain joins TRBV20-1 to TRBJ2-7; 10 bases are shared with TRBD2. V lost 0 bases to trimming and J lost 5 bases; unmatched junction nucleotides: 7. CDR1 DFQATT and CDR2 SNEGSKA come from the germline V gene (reference sequence). CDR3 length: 15 amino acids. CDR3 amino acids: CSARDPRLAGDEQYF. The DNA of the CDR3 is TGCAGTGCTAGAGATCCTAGACTAGCGGGCGACGAGCAGTACTTC.

The V gene is TRBV5-1, the J gene TRBJ2-5, with D tentatively TRBD1 (5 bases). The CDR3 extends over 15 amino acids. V was shortened by 4 bases and J by 7 bases, with 20 bases between the two germline ends. CDR1 and CDR2 (germline): SGHRS, YFSETQ. CDR3 nucleotide sequence: TGCGCCAGCAGCCGAACGGACACGGGTTTTGGGACCCAGTACTTC. Its protein product is CASSRTDTGFGTQYF.

This clonotype appeared many times. The gene calls are TRBV5-6 and TRBJ2-7, with a weak D call TRBD1 (5 bases). This CDR3 has 15 amino acids. Trimming removed 2 bases at V and 2 bases at J, with 14 bases between. The germline CDR1 and CDR2 sequences are SGHDT and YYEEEE. The CDR3 here is CASSFWTPATYEQYF. The CDR3 DNA reads TGTGCCAGCAGCTTCTGGACACCGGCGACCTACGAGCAGTACTTC.

This clonotype has a count of ten or more. V is TRBV4-3 and J is TRBJ2-7; no clear D gene. This CDR3 has 13 residues. Germline CDR1 and CDR2: LGHNA and YSLEER. Between the trimmed V and J ends, which lost 6 bases and 0 bases, there was a span of 9 bases. CDR3 sequence reads: CASSASHSYEQYF. The DNA of the CDR3 is TGCGCCAGCAGTGCCTCCCACTCCTACGAGCAGTACTTC.

This clonotype appeared many times. This chain joins TRBV10-3 and TRBJ1-5, with 8 bases aligning to TRBD1. After removal of 6 bases from V and 4 bases from J, the junction contained 8 bases not matched to a gene. CDR3 size: 15 residues. Germline CDR1 ENHRY, CDR2 SYGVKD. CDR3 loop: CAISPTGTGNQPQHF. CDR3 nucleotides: TGTGCCATCAGCCCAACCGGGACAGGTAATCAGCCCCAGCATTTT.

This clonotype occurred a few times. The V and J genes are TRBV28 and TRBJ2-7; D is unclear. The CDR3 extends over 13 amino acids. V lost 7 bases to trimming and J lost 1 base, with 11 bases between them. CDR1 MDHEN and CDR2 SYDVKM come from the germline V gene. In DNA form, the CDR3 reads TGTGCCAGCACCCATTCCCCGTCCTACGAGCAGTACTTC. This sequence encodes CASTHSPSYEQYF.

This clonotype was detected a few times. This chain uses TRBV29-1 with TRBJ2-3; D unresolved. Trimming removed 4 bases at V and 3 bases at J, with 14 bases between. The CDR3 consists of 14 residues. CDR1 is SQVTM and CDR2 is ANQGSEA in the germline V gene. In nucleotides, the CDR3 is TGCAGCGTTGTGGTTAGCAGTACGACAGATACGCAGTATTTT. Translation gives CSVVVSSTTDTQYF.